This TCR beta chain was documented in a study of blood T cell repertoires in COVID-19. At the level of the study: From T cells, B-cell-depleted T cells, or PBMCs came the material, which was cDNA or gDNA.

Authors' processing steps: Reference gene primer amplification gave estimated nucleated cell counts. Some clones are missing from TCRdb's copy, which holds only in-frame ones; the method was immunoSEQ multiplex PCR. V, J and clone size were drawn from that table, and D and trimming were deduced from the DNA. The sample yields approximately 120,000 clones, 65% to 90% seen once. V trimming: 7 bases; J trimming: 6 bases; junction bases outside the gene matches: 2. Germline CDR1 reads GTSNPN; CDR2 reads SVGIG (reference sequence). There are 12 residues in the CDR3. Material: peripheral blood. The clonotype comes from an elderly man with active or convalescent COVID-19. The V call is TRBV30, the J call TRBJ2-3, with 12 bases fitting TRBD1. The CDR3 sequence is CASGQGADTQYF. DNA for the CDR3: TGTGCCTCGGGACAGGGGGCGGATACGCAGTATTTT.